What follows describes a single T cell receptor (beta chain). The data were obtained in a study of blood T cell repertoires in COVID-19. Study-wide background: Material from acute and convalescent COVID-19 was sourced from the United States, Italy and Spain.

Cohorts were determined from participant-reported clinical history. Two negative PCRs, clearance, or symptom resolution had been documented for recovered Cohort 3 donors. There are 14 residues in the CDR3. The germline V gene has CDR1 SGHVS and CDR2 FQNEAQ. This table comes from immunoSEQ multiplex PCR, and its TCRdb copy is limited to in-frame clones, with some not included. This sample has roughly 360,000 clones, with approximately 89% found just once. The rearrangement links TRBV7-8 to TRBJ2-3; 8 positions agree with TRBD2. The source of this sequence is a young man who had recovered from COVID-19. The sequencing input was PBMCs or T cells enriched from blood (not recorded which). CDR3 protein: CAIAGTRTTDTQYF. The CDR3 DNA sequence: TGTGCGATCGCTGGGACTAGGACTACAGATACGCAGTATTTT.